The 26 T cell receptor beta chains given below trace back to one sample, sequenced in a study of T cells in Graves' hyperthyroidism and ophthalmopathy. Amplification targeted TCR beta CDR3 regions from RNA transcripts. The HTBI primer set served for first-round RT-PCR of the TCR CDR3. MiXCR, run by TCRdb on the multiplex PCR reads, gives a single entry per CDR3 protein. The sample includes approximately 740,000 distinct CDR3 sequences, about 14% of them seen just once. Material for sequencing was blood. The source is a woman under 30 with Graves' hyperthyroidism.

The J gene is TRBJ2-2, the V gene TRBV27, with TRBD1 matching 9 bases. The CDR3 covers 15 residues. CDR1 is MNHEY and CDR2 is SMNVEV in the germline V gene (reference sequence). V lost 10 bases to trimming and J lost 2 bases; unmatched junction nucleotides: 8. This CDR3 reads CATQVGQGNTGELFF. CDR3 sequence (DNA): TGTGCCACCCAAGTGGGACAGGGAAACACCGGGGAGCTGTTTTTT.

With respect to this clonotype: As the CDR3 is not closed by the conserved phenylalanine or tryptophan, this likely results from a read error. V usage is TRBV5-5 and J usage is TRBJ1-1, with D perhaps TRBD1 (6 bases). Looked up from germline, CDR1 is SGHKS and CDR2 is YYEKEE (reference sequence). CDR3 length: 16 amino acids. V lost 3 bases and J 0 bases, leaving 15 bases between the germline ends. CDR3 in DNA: TGTGCCAGCAGCTCCCGGGGGCGGGGGGTGAACACTGAAGCTTTCCTT. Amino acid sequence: CASSSRGRGVNTEAFL.

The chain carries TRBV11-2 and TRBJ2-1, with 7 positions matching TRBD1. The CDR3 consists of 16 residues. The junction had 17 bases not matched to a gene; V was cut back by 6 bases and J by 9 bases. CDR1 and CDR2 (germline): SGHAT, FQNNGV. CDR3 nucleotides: TGTGCCAGCAGAGAAACATACAGGGGTATACGCGGTGAGCAGTTCTTC. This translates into CASRETYRGIRGEQFF.

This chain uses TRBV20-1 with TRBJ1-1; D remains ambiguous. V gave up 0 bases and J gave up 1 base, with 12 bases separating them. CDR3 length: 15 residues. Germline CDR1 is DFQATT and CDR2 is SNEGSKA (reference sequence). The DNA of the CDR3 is TGCAGTGCTAGAGATATAAGGGATAGGAACACTGAAGCTTTCTTT. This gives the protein CSARDIRDRNTEAFF.

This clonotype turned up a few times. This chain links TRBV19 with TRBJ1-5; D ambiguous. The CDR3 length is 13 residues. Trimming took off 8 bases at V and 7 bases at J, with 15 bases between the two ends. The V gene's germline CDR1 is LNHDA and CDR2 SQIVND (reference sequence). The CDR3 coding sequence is TGTGCCAGTTCCAATGGCCTGGGGCAGCCCCAGCATTTT. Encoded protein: CASSNGLGQPQHF.

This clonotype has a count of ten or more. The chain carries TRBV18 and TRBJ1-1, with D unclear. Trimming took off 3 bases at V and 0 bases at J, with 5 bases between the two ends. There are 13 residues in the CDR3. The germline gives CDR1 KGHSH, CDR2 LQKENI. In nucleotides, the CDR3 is TGTGCCAGCTCACCTTCGGTGAACACTGAAGCTTTCTTT. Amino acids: CASSPSVNTEAFF.

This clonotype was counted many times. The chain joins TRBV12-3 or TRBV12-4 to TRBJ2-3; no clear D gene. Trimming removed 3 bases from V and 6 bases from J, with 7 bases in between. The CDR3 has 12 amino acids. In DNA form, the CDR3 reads TGTGCCAGCAGTTTTCGGGCGGATACGCAGTATTTT. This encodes CASSFRADTQYF.

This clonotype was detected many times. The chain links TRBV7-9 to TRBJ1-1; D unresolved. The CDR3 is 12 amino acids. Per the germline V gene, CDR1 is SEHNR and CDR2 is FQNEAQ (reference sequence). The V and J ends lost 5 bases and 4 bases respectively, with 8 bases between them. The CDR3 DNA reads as TGTGCCAGCAGCCGTACTGTCACTGAAGCTTTCTTT. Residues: CASSRTVTEAFF. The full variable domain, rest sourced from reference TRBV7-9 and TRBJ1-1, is DTGVSQNPRHKITKRGQNVTFRCDPISEHNRLYWYRQTLGQGPEFLTYFQNEAQLEKSRLLSDRFSAERPKGSFSTLEIQRTEQGDSAMYLCASSRTVTEAFFGQGTRLTVV.

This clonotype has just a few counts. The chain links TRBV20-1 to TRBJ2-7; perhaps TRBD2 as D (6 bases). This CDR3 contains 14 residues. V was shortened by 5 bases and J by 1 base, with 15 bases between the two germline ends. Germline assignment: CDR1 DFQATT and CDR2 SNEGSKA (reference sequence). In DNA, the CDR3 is TGCAGTGCTCCCCTTCCGGGACTTTCCTACGAGCAGTACTTC. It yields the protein CSAPLPGLSYEQYF.

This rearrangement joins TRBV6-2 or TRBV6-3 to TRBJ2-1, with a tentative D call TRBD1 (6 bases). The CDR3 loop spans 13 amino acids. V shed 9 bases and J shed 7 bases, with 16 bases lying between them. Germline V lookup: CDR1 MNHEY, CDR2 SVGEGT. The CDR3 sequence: CASLGGFANEQFF. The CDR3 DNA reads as TGTGCCAGTCTAGGGGGATTTGCTAATGAGCAGTTCTTC.

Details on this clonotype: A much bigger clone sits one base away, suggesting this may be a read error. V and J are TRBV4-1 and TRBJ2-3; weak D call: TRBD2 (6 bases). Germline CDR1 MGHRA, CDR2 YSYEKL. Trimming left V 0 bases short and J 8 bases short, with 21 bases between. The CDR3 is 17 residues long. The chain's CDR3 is CASSQERGPFLRGTQYF. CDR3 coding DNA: TGCGCCAGCAGCCAAGAAAGGGGACCCTTCTTGCGGGGTACGCAGTATTTT.

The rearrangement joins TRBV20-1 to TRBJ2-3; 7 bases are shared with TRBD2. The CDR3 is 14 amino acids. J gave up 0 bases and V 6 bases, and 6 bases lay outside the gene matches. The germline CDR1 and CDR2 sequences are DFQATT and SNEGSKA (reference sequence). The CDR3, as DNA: TGCAGTGCGTTCGGAGCGGGAAGCACAGATACGCAGTATTTT. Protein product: CSAFGAGSTDTQYF.

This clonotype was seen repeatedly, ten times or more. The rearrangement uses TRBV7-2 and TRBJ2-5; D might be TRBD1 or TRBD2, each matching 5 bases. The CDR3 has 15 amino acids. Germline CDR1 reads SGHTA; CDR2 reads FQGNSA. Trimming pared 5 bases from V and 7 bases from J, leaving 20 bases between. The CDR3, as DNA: TGTGCCAGCAGCGAAGGGGTAACTAGGTTGGGGACCCAGTACTTC. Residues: CASSEGVTRLGTQYF. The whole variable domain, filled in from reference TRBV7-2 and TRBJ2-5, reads GAGVSQSPSNKVTEKGKDVELRCDPISGHTALYWYRQSLGQGLEFLIYFQGNSAPDKSGLPSDRFSAERTGGSVSTLTIQRTQQEDSAVYLCASSEGVTRLGTQYFGPGTRLLVL.

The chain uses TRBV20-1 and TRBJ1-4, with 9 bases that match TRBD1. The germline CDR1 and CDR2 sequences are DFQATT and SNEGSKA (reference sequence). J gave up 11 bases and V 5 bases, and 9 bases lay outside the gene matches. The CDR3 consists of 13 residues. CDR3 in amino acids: CSAPRDRVGKLFF. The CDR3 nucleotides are TGCAGTGCTCCCCGGGACAGGGTCGGGAAACTGTTTTTT.

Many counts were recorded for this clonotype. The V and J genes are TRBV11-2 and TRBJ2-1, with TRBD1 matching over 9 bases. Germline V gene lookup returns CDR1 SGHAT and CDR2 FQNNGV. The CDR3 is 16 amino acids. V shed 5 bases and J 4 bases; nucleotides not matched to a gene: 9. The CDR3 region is CASSPHRDRDYNEQFF. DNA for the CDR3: TGTGCCAGCAGCCCCCACCGGGACAGGGATTACAATGAGCAGTTCTTC.

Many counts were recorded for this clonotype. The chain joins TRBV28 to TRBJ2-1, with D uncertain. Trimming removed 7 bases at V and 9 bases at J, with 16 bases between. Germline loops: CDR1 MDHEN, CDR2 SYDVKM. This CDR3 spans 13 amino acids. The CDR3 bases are TGTGCCAGCAATCGCCTACAGAAGAGTGAGCAGTTCTTC. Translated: CASNRLQKSEQFF.

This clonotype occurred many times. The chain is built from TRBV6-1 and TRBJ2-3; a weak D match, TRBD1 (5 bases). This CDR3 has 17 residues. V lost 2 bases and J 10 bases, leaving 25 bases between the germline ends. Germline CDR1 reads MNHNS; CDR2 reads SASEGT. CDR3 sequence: CASSESGLIYSLDAQYF. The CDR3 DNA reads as TGTGCCAGCAGTGAATCAGGGTTAATATACAGCCTTGACGCGCAGTATTTT.

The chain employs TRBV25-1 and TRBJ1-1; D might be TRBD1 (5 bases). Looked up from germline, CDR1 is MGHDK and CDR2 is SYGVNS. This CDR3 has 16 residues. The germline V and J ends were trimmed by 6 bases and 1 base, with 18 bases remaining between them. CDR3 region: CASSLPPGTANTEAFF. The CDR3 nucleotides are TGTGCCAGCAGCCTTCCCCCCGGGACGGCGAACACTGAAGCTTTCTTT.

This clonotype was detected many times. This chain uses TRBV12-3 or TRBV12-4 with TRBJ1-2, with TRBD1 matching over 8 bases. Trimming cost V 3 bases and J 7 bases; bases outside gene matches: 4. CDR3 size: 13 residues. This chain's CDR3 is CASSFGRGLGYTF. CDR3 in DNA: TGTGCCAGCAGTTTTGGCAGGGGGCTTGGCTACACCTTC.

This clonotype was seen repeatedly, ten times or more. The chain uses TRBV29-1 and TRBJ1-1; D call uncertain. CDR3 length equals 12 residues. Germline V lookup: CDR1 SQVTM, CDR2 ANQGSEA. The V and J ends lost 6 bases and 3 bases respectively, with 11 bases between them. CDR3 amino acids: CSVVRVDTEAFF. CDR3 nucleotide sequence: TGCAGCGTGGTAAGGGTGGACACTGAAGCTTTCTTT.

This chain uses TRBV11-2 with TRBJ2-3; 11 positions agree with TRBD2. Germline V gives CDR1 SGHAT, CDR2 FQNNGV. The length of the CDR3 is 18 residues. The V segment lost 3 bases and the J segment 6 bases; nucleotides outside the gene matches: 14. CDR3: CASSFRKLAGGPLDTQYF. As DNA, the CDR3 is TGTGCCAGCAGCTTTCGCAAATTAGCGGGAGGGCCCCTGGATACGCAGTATTTT.

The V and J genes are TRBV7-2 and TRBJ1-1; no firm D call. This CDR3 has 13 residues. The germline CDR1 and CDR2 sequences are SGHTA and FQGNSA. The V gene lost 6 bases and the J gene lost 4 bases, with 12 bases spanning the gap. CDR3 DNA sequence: TGTGCCAGCAGTTCTGAGGTCAGCACTGAAGCTTTCTTT. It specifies CASSSEVSTEAFF.

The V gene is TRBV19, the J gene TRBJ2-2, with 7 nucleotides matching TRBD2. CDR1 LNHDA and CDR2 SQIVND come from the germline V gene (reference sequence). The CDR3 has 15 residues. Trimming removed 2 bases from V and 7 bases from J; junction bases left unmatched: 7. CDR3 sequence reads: CASSIPLGGNGELFF. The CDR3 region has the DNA TGTGCCAGTAGTATACCCCTGGGGGGGAACGGGGAGCTGTTTTTT.

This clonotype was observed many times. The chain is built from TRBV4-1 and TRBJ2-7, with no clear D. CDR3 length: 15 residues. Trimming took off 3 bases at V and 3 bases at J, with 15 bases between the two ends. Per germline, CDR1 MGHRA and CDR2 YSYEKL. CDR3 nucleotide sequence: TGCGCCAGCAGCCACATAGGACGGAGTAACTACGAGCAGTACTTC. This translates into CASSHIGRSNYEQYF.

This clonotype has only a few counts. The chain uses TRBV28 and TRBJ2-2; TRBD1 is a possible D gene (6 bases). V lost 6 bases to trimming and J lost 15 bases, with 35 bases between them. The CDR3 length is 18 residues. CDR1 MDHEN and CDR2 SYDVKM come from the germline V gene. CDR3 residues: CASSPTGNSRLQHRVVFF. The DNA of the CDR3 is TGTGCCAGCAGCCCCACAGGGAATTCCCGCCTCCAACACCGGGTGGTGTTTTTT.

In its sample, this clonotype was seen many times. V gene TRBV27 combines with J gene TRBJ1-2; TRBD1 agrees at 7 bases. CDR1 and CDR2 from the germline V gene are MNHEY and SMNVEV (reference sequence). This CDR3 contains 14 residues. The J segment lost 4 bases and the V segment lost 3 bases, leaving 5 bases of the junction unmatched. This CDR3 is CASSFQGVGYGYTF. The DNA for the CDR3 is TGTGCCAGCAGTTTCCAGGGGGTCGGCTATGGCTACACCTTC.